The clone carrying this TCR beta chain occurred once. Time point indicated: peripheral blood 6 weeks after treatment start. Urothelial carcinoma affected the patients, and it was locally advanced or metastatic. This sample stems from a study of PD-L1 blockade in urothelial cancer. Clones were read by immunoSEQ multiplex PCR, and TCRdb kept only the in-frame ones, dropping some. The sample consists of around 66,000 clones, 88% of them appearing once. The junction had 7 bases not matched to a gene; V was cut back by 5 bases and J by 4 bases. The germline gives CDR1 SEHNR, CDR2 FQNEAQ (reference sequence). This CDR3 is built from 15 residues.

This chain uses TRBV7-9 with TRBJ1-4, with 7 bases aligning to TRBD1. This sequence was found in a man in his sixties with urothelial cancer. The material sequenced was PBMCs, taken around atezolizumab (anti-PD-L1) treatment. The CDR3 DNA reads as TGTGCCAGCAGCCCTGACAGGGCTAATAATGAAAAACTGTTTTTT. This translates into CASSPDRANNEKLFF.